Detailed here is one T cell receptor beta chain. The PCR made use of 60 Vbeta and 13 Jbeta primers. Assay used: immunoSEQ multiplex PCR; TCRdb lists only in-frame clones, some missing. Here the sample spans approximately 90,000 clones, 77% being singletons. This sample is drawn from a study of cytomegalovirus exposure and HLA in healthy donors. The clonotype was recovered from a woman aged 40 to 49 in good health and CMV-seronegative. The sample comprised PBMCs.

The CDR3 DNA is TGTGCCAGCAGCTTATTGGGTCCCGGGGTCCTTAGCACAGATACGCAGTATTTT. This translates into CASSLLGPGVLSTDTQYF. The V gene is TRBV7-6, the J gene TRBJ2-3; tentatively, D is TRBD2 (5 bases). The CDR3 extends over 18 amino acids. Germline CDR1 and CDR2: SGHVS and FNYEAQ. V lost 2 bases to trimming and J lost 0 bases, with 18 bases between them.